This T cell receptor (beta chain) was retrieved from a study of cytomegalovirus exposure and HLA in healthy donors. General study points: A few CMV-associated chains were confirmed in vitro to be specific for CMV antigens. Researchers counted 164 TCR beta chains as cytomegalovirus-associated. The dataset shows that most TCR sequences were rare, while some public TCRs occurred in many donors.

Looked up from germline, CDR1 is SGHTA and CDR2 is FQGNSA. This CDR3 region has 16 residues. V lost 5 bases and J 4 bases, leaving 15 bases between the germline ends. For this clone: Its antigen is undetermined.

It was the roughly 130-subject validation cohort, separate from the approximately 700-subject first cohort, to which the donors belonged. The method was immunoSEQ multiplex PCR; TCRdb's version includes in-frame clones alone and lacks a portion of them. The sample holds roughly 63,000 clones, around 92% seen once. Material for sequencing was PBMCs. The TCR was taken from a woman younger than 35 in good health and CMV-seronegative. The chain couples TRBV7-2 to TRBJ2-6; possibly TRBD1 for D (6 bases). CDR3 residues: CASSRTGNSGANVLTF. The CDR3 nucleotides read TGTGCCAGCAGCCGCACAGGGAACTCCGGGGCCAACGTCCTGACTTTC. Together with reference TRBV7-2 and TRBJ2-6, the CDR3 gives the full variable domain: GAGVSQSPSNKVTEKGKDVELRCDPISGHTALYWYRQSLGQGLEFLIYFQGNSAPDKSGLPSDRFSAERTGGSVSTLTIQRTQQEDSAVYLCASSRTGNSGANVLTFGAGSRLTVL.